These T cell receptor beta chains were read from a single sample in a study of blood T cell repertoires in COVID-19. Sequencing used immunoSEQ multiplex PCR; TCRdb keeps in-frame clones, though not all of them. The sample records roughly 61,000 clones, roughly 84% being singletons. The sequenced sample consisted of peripheral blood. Every receptor here comes from a man between 40 and 49 years old with active COVID-19. Both conserved end residues are part of each CDR3. The order of the fields is V gene, J gene, D gene, clone size, CDR3 protein, CDR3 DNA. D genes are given only for firm matches. Size tells how often a clone was seen (once, few, many) or the class of an expanded clone, and some rows leave it out.

V gene: TRBV5-1; J gene: TRBJ2-3; D gene: -; clone size: once; CDR3 protein: CASSFRGRGSADTQYF; CDR3 DNA: TGCGCCAGCAGCTTTCGAGGCAGGGGTTCGGCAGATACGCAGTATTTT
V gene: TRBV5-1; J gene: TRBJ1-6; D gene: -; clone size: -; CDR3 protein: CASSRGQSSKYNSPLHF; CDR3 DNA: TGCGCCAGCAGCAGGGGACAATCATCAAAGTATAATTCACCCCTCCACTTT
V gene: TRBV5-1; J gene: TRBJ1-1; D gene: -; clone size: -; CDR3 protein: CASRALGRGGTEAFF; CDR3 DNA: TGCGCCAGCCGGGCCCTAGGAAGGGGGGGCACTGAAGCTTTCTTT
V gene: TRBV18; J gene: TRBJ1-1; D gene: TRBD1; clone size: few; CDR3 protein: CASSPPGQGMAEAFF; CDR3 DNA: TGTGCCAGCTCACCACCGGGACAGGGGATGGCCGAAGCTTTCTTT
V gene: TRBV5-4; J gene: TRBJ1-2; D gene: -; clone size: few; CDR3 protein: CASSLDGYGYTF; CDR3 DNA: TGTGCCAGCAGCTTGGACGGCTATGGCTACACCTTC
V gene: TRBV30; J gene: TRBJ1-2; D gene: -; clone size: -; CDR3 protein: CAGKTGIGYTF; CDR3 DNA: TGTGCCGGGAAAACAGGGATCGGCTACACCTTC
V gene: TRBV7-9; J gene: TRBJ2-7; D gene: TRBD2; clone size: few; CDR3 protein: CASSLRLAGGYEQYF; CDR3 DNA: TGTGCCAGCAGCTTACGACTAGCGGGAGGCTACGAGCAGTACTTC
V gene: TRBV30; J gene: TRBJ1-1; D gene: -; clone size: medium-sized; CDR3 protein: CAWSSGTPMNTEAFF; CDR3 DNA: TGTGCCTGGAGTAGCGGGACACCAATGAACACTGAAGCTTTCTTT
V gene: TRBV7-3; J gene: TRBJ2-7; D gene: -; clone size: few; CDR3 protein: CASSLNPAVNEQYF; CDR3 DNA: TGTGCCAGCAGCTTAAACCCGGCGGTGAACGAGCAGTACTTC
V gene: TRBV18; J gene: TRBJ1-1; D gene: -; clone size: once; CDR3 protein: CASSPGVAGTEAFF; CDR3 DNA: TGTGCCAGCTCACCGGGCGTTGCTGGGACTGAAGCTTTCTTT
V gene: TRBV28; J gene: TRBJ1-3; D gene: -; clone size: -; CDR3 protein: CASSSPGGPGNTIYF; CDR3 DNA: TGTGCCAGCAGTTCTCCTGGGGGCCCTGGAAACACCATATATTTT
V gene: TRBV19; J gene: TRBJ2-1; D gene: -; clone size: -; CDR3 protein: CASSITAGDRDEQFF; CDR3 DNA: TGTGCCAGTAGTATAACAGCGGGAGACAGGGATGAGCAGTTCTTC
V gene: TRBV4-1; J gene: TRBJ1-5; D gene: -; clone size: -; CDR3 protein: CASSQEWLPRNQPQHF; CDR3 DNA: TGCGCCAGCAGCCAAGAATGGCTGCCCAGGAATCAGCCCCAGCATTTT
V gene: TRBV6-5; J gene: TRBJ2-7; D gene: TRBD1; clone size: -; CDR3 protein: CASTVEGTGDYEQYF; CDR3 DNA: TGTGCCAGCACAGTAGAAGGGACAGGCGACTACGAGCAGTACTTC
V gene: TRBV28; J gene: TRBJ2-7; D gene: -; clone size: -; CDR3 protein: CASRDKGFYEQYF; CDR3 DNA: TGTGCCAGCAGGGACAAAGGATTCTACGAGCAGTACTTC
V gene: TRBV11-2; J gene: TRBJ2-1; D gene: -; clone size: -; CDR3 protein: CASSFSSGDYNEQFF; CDR3 DNA: TGTGCCAGCAGCTTTTCCTCGGGAGACTACAATGAGCAGTTCTTC
V gene: TRBV27; J gene: TRBJ2-1; D gene: -; clone size: -; CDR3 protein: CASSLGQNEQFF; CDR3 DNA: TGTGCCAGCAGTTTGGGGCAGAATGAGCAGTTCTTC
V gene: TRBV5-4; J gene: TRBJ2-3; D gene: -; clone size: once; CDR3 protein: CASSSSGRASHSDTQYF; CDR3 DNA: TGTGCCAGCTCATCGTCGGGCAGGGCGTCCCATTCAGATACGCAGTATTTT
V gene: TRBV16; J gene: TRBJ2-5; D gene: TRBD2; clone size: -; CDR3 protein: CASSQRLALAGLADMGSQETQYF; CDR3 DNA: TGTGCCAGCAGCCAAAGGCTCGCACTAGCGGGACTAGCGGACATGGGATCTCAAGAGACCCAGTACTTC
V gene: TRBV5-1; J gene: TRBJ2-3; D gene: TRBD2; clone size: -; CDR3 protein: CASSPRGVGLAADTQYF; CDR3 DNA: TGCGCCAGCAGCCCCCGCGGGGTCGGACTAGCGGCAGATACGCAGTATTTT
V gene: TRBV4-1; J gene: TRBJ1-1; D gene: TRBD1; clone size: -; CDR3 protein: CASSQDRGQGTEAFF; CDR3 DNA: TGCGCCAGCAGCCAAGACAGGGGGCAGGGGACTGAAGCTTTCTTT
V gene: TRBV9; J gene: TRBJ2-1; D gene: -; clone size: -; CDR3 protein: CASSSSRGDPYNEQFF; CDR3 DNA: TGTGCCAGCAGCTCCTCGCGGGGCGACCCCTACAATGAGCAGTTCTTC
V gene: TRBV4-1; J gene: TRBJ1-2; D gene: TRBD1; clone size: -; CDR3 protein: CASSQTGTDGYTF; CDR3 DNA: TGCGCCAGCAGCCAGACAGGGACGGATGGCTACACCTTC
V gene: TRBV5-1; J gene: TRBJ1-4; D gene: -; clone size: -; CDR3 protein: CASSASQAPGEKLFF; CDR3 DNA: TGCGCCAGCAGCGCTTCCCAGGCGCCCGGAGAAAAACTGTTTTTT